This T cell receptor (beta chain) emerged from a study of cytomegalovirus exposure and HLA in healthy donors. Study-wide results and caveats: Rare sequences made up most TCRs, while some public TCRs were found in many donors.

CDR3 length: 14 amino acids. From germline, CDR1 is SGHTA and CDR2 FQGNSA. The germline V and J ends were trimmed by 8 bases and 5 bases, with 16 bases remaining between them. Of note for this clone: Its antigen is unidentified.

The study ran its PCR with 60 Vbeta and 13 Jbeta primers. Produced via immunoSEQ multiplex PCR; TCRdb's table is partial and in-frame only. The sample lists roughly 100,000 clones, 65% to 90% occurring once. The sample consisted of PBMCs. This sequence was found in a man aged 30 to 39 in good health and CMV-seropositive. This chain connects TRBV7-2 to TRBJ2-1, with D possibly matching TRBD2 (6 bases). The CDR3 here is CASAKWRADNEQFF. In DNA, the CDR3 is TGTGCCAGCGCAAAATGGAGGGCCGACAATGAGCAGTTCTTC.